Detailed here is one T cell receptor (beta chain). Investigators prepared the TCR beta libraries by applying iRepertoire HTBI primers and Arm-PCR of CDR3 regions. MiXCR, run by TCRdb on the multiplex PCR reads, gives a single entry per CDR3 protein. This sample has roughly 610,000 distinct CDR3 sequences, with 16% found just once. The sample belongs to a study of regulatory T cells in long-lasting Graves disease. Noted time point: newly diagnosed GD, antithyroid drugs for less than 3 months. After RNA was extracted from PBMCs, the TCR library was made from it. CDR1 KGHSH and CDR2 LQKENI come from the germline V gene. The V gene lost 0 bases and the J gene lost 4 bases, with 9 bases spanning the gap. This CDR3 spans 14 amino acids. These data also featured in a second study, about T cells in Graves' hyperthyroidism and ophthalmopathy.

The rearrangement uses TRBV18 and TRBJ1-2; unclear D gene. This sequence originates from a woman aged 30 to 39 with Graves disease. The sequenced sample was peripheral blood mononuclear cells (PBMCs), obtained at new diagnosis, from a patient treated with antithyroid drugs. The CDR3 reads CASSPPSSLYGYTF. The CDR3 DNA is TGTGCCAGCTCACCACCGTCCAGCCTCTATGGCTACACCTTC.